This T cell receptor (beta chain) was sequenced for a study of cytomegalovirus exposure and HLA in healthy donors. Findings and caveats of the study: The classifier reportedly diagnosed cytomegalovirus status with high specificity and sensitivity. A link between a missense DCLRE1C variant and TCR beta V- and J-gene trimming emerged from a later analysis. Segments of the TCR beta V type were, in most cases, productive about 87% or about 30% of the time in an earlier analysis.

The length of the CDR3 is 12 residues. The V and J ends lost 5 bases and 4 bases, in that order; junction bases with no gene match: 5. Looked up from germline, CDR1 is GTSNPN and CDR2 is SVGIG (reference sequence). Amplification used 60 Vbeta primers and 13 Jbeta primers. Only in-frame clones appear in the TCRdb table, and some are missing; sequencing was by immunoSEQ multiplex PCR. The sample records 90,000 to 100,000 clones, around 82% being singletons. As regards this clone: What it recognizes is unknown.

The chain links TRBV30 to TRBJ2-7, with 7 bases fitting TRBD1. Sequencing was performed on PBMCs. This TCR came from a man younger than 35 in good health and CMV-seronegative. The CDR3 spells CAWGTAKYEQYF. The CDR3 DNA sequence: TGTGCCTGGGGGACAGCGAAGTACGAGCAGTACTTC.